Listed below are T cell receptor beta chains from one sample, sequenced in a study of blood T cell repertoires in COVID-19. Sequencing used immunoSEQ multiplex PCR; TCRdb keeps in-frame clones, though not all of them. Among hundreds of thousands of clones listed, about 83% were seen once. Sequencing was performed on peripheral blood. These receptor sequences come from a woman aged 30 to 39 with COVID-19, enrolled during active disease. Both conserved end residues are part of each CDR3. The order of the fields is V gene, D gene, J gene, clone size, CDR3 DNA, CDR3 protein. A D gene is named only where the DNA matches it firmly. Not all rows give a size; the values are once, few, many and, for expanded clones, a class.

TRBV2	-	TRBJ1-6	many	TGTGCCAGCAGTGATGTGGCAGGGCGGGGACCCCTCCACTTT	CASSDVAGRGPLHF
TRBV6-2/TRBV6-3	TRBD2	TRBJ2-2	-	TGTGCCAGCAGTTACTTGGGCGGGAGAAGGACCGGGGAGCTGTTTTTT	CASSYLGGRRTGELFF
TRBV4-3	TRBD1	TRBJ1-3	-	TGCGCCAGCAGCCATGATCCGGGACAGAAACGAAACACCATATATTTT	CASSHDPGQKRNTIYF
TRBV18	TRBD1	TRBJ1-5	-	TGTGCCAGCTCACTGGTAGGGGGACAGACTAATCAGCCCCAGCATTTT	CASSLVGGQTNQPQHF
TRBV4-3	TRBD2	TRBJ2-3	once	TGCGCCAGCAGCCAAGAACCTTACGGCGGGGGTACAGATACGCAGTATTTT	CASSQEPYGGGTDTQYF
TRBV6-4	-	TRBJ1-1	-	TGTGCCAGCGGCGAGGGAGAAAACACTGAAGCTTTCTTT	CASGEGENTEAFF
TRBV5-1	TRBD2	TRBJ2-5	-	TGCGCCAGCAGCCCAGGACTAGCAGCCACAAAAGAGACCCAGTACTTC	CASSPGLAATKETQYF
TRBV18	TRBD1	TRBJ1-2	-	TGTGCCAGCTCACCTCCCGGACGACAGGGAAGCGGCTACACCTTC	CASSPPGRQGSGYTF
TRBV7-9	-	TRBJ2-5	-	TGTGCCAGCAGCGCCCCCCGAGATTTTGTGACCCAGTACTTC	CASSAPRDFVTQYF
TRBV23-1	TRBD1	TRBJ2-7	-	TGCGCCAGCAGTCAGACAGGGAGCTACGAGCAGTACTTC	CASSQTGSYEQYF
TRBV2	-	TRBJ2-7	few	TGTGCCAGCCGAGGGGGTCCTCTCTCCTACGAGCAGTACTTC	CASRGGPLSYEQYF
TRBV19	-	TRBJ1-5	-	TGTGCCAGTAGCTTCAGGGATCGCAATCAGCCCCAGCATTTT	CASSFRDRNQPQHF
TRBV5-6	-	TRBJ1-6	-	TGTGCCAGCAGCTTGGGGCAGGGTCATTCACCCCTCCACTTT	CASSLGQGHSPLHF
TRBV10-1	TRBD1	TRBJ2-1	once	TGCGCCAGAAAGGACAGGGGCTCCTACAATGAGCAGTTCTTC	CARKDRGSYNEQFF
TRBV7-2	TRBD1	TRBJ2-2	-	TGTGCCAGCAGCTCCGGACAGGGGGCGGACACCGGGGAGCTGTTTTTT	CASSSGQGADTGELFF
TRBV24-1	-	TRBJ2-7	-	TGTGCCACCAGTGATGCTACAGGGACCTACTACGAGCAGTACTTC	CATSDATGTYYEQYF
TRBV19	-	TRBJ2-3	-	TGTGCCAGTAGTAGCGGTTCCACAGATACGCAGTATTTT	CASSSGSTDTQYF
TRBV4-3	TRBD2	TRBJ2-3	few	TGCGCCAGCAGCCAAGATCAGTCTAGCGGGAGGGAAGATACGCAGTATTTT	CASSQDQSSGREDTQYF
TRBV28	TRBD1	TRBJ1-1	-	TGTGCCACCCACAGGGGGGTCGAAGGAGCAGCTTTCTTT	CATHRGVEGAAFF
TRBV25-1	-	TRBJ1-2	-	TGTGCCAGCAGTGACGGACTCCACTATGGCTACACCTTC	CASSDGLHYGYTF
TRBV10-3	-	TRBJ2-7	-	TGTGCCATCAGTGATCAGGGGAGTACGGGCGAGCAGTACTTC	CAISDQGSTGEQYF
TRBV29-1	-	TRBJ1-5	-	TGCAGCGCACAGGGCTACGATCCGAGGCAGCCCCAGCATTTT	CSAQGYDPRQPQHF
TRBV7-2	-	TRBJ1-1	-	TGTGCCAGCAGCTTATTCGTCCCCTCGGAAGCTTTCTTT	CASSLFVPSEAFF
TRBV20-1	-	TRBJ2-7	-	TGCAGTGCTAAACGGGGAATCGAGCAGTACTTC	CSAKRGIEQYF
TRBV19	-	TRBJ2-3	-	TGTGCCAGTAGTACCTCCCCACAAACAGATACGCAGTATTTT	CASSTSPQTDTQYF
TRBV28	-	TRBJ2-3	-	TGTGCCAGCAGTTTCTGGGGGCGCACAGATACGCAGTATTTT	CASSFWGRTDTQYF
TRBV5-1	TRBD1	TRBJ2-7	-	TGCGCCAGCAGCACAGGGGGTACAGTCCACGAGCAGTACTTC	CASSTGGTVHEQYF
TRBV19	TRBD2	TRBJ2-1	few	TGTGCCAGTAGTCCGGGACTAGCGGGGGGGTTTTCCTACAATGAGCAGTTCTTC	CASSPGLAGGFSYNEQFF
TRBV3-1/TRBV3-2	-	TRBJ2-3	-	TGTGCCAGCAGCCAAGATTGGCGGAGCACAGATACGCAGTATTTT	CASSQDWRSTDTQYF
TRBV11-1	-	TRBJ2-7	-	TGTGCCAGCAGCCCCCGGGGTAGCTCCTACGAGCAGTACTTC	CASSPRGSSYEQYF
TRBV7-2	TRBD1	TRBJ1-5	-	TGTGCCAGCAGCCGGGACAGGGTCGATCAGCCCCAGCATTTT	CASSRDRVDQPQHF
TRBV30	-	TRBJ1-5	-	TGTGCCTGGAGTCCTACAGGTACTCAGCCCCAGCATTTT	CAWSPTGTQPQHF
TRBV4-2	TRBD1	TRBJ1-5	-	TGTGCCAGCAGCCAGGACAGGAATCAGCCCCAGCATTTT	CASSQDRNQPQHF
TRBV7-2	TRBD1	TRBJ2-7	-	TGTGCCAGCAGCTTGGTGGGGACAGGGGTTAACGAGCAGTACTTC	CASSLVGTGVNEQYF
TRBV28	TRBD1	TRBJ2-7	-	TGTGCCAGCAGCCCGGGACAGGGGGGGTACGAGCAGTACTTC	CASSPGQGGYEQYF
TRBV27	-	TRBJ2-6	-	TGTGCCAGCAGCTTTACGTTCTCGGGGGGGGCCAACGTCCTGACTTTC	CASSFTFSGGANVLTF
TRBV19	TRBD2	TRBJ2-1	-	TGTGCCAGTAGCTCCGGACTAGCGGGAGTCGGTGAGCAGTTCTTC	CASSSGLAGVGEQFF
TRBV9	TRBD1	TRBJ1-1	few	TGTGCCAGCAGCTTGGCCGGAGGGGGACAGGGACTGGACACTGAAGCTTTCTTT	CASSLAGGGQGLDTEAFF
TRBV7-9	-	TRBJ2-2	few	TGTGCCAGCAGGGACCCGACAGCCGAGTGGACCGGGGAGCTGTTTTTT	CASRDPTAEWTGELFF
TRBV2	-	TRBJ2-2	-	TGTGCCAGCATGGGGGCGTATAACACCGGGGAGCTGTTTTTT	CASMGAYNTGELFF
TRBV12-3/TRBV12-4	-	TRBJ1-1	-	TGTGCCAGCAGTTCAGGGGTGAACACTGAAGCTTTCTTT	CASSSGVNTEAFF
TRBV15	TRBD1	TRBJ1-5	-	TGTGCCACCAGCAGAGAGGAAGGGGGCGTAGTAATTAGCAATCAGCCCCAGCATTTT	CATSREEGGVVISNQPQHF